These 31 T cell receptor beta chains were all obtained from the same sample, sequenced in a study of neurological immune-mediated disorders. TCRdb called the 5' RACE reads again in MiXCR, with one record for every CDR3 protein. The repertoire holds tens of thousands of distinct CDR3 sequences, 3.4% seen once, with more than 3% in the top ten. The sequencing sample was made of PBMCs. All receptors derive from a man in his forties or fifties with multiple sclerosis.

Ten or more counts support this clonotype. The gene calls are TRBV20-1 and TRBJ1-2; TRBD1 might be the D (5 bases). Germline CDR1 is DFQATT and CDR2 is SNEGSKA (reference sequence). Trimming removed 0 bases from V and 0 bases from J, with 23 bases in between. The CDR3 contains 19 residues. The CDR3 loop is CSARDSAGTGLSANYGYTF. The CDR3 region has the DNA TGCAGTGCTAGAGATTCGGCAGGGACGGGGCTTTCGGCTAACTATGGCTACACCTTC.

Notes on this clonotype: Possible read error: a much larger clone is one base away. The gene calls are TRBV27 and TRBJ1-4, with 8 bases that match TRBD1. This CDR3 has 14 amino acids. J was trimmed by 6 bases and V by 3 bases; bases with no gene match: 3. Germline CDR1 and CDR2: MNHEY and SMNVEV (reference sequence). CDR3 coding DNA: TGTGCCAGCAGTTTTGACAGGGGCCATGAAAAACTGTTTTTT. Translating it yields CASSFDRGHEKLFF.

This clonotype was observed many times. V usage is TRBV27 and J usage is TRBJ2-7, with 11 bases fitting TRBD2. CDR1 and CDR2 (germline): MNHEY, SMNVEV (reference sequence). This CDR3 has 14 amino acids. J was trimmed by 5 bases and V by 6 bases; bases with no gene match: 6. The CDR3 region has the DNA TGTGCCAGCAGGGTACTAGCGGGAGCCCACGAGCAGTACTTC. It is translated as CASRVLAGAHEQYF.

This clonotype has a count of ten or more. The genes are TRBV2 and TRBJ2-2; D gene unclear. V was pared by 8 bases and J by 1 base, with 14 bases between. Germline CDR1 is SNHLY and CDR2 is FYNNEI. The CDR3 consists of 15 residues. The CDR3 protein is CASRWTPRNTGELFF. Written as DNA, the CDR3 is TGTGCCAGCCGGTGGACCCCGAGGAACACCGGGGAGCTGTTTTTT.

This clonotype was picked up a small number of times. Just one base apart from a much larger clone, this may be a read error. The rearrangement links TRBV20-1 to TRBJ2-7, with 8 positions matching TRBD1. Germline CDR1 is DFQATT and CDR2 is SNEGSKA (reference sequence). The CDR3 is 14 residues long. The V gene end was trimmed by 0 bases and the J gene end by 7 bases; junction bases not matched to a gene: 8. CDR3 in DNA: TGCAGTGCTAGAGATACCCAGGGGGCCGAAGAGCAGTACTTC. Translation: CSARDTQGAEEQYF.

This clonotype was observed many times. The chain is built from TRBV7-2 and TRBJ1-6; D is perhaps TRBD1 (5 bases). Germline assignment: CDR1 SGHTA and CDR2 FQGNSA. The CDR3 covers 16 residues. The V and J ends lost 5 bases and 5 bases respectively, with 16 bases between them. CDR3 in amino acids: CASSDKGRWNNSPLHF. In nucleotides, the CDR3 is TGTGCCAGCAGCGACAAGGGACGTTGGAATAATTCACCCCTCCACTTT.

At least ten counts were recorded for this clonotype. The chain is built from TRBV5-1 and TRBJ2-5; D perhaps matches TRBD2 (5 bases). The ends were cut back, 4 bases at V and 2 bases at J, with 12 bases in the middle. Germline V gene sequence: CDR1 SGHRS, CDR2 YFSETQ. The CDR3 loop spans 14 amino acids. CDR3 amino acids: CASSSGRQQETQYF. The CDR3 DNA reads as TGCGCCAGCAGCAGCGGACGCCAACAAGAGACCCAGTACTTC. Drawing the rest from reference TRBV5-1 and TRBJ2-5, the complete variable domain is KAGVTQTPRYLIKTRGQQVTLSCSPISGHRSVSWYQQTPGQGLQFLFEYFSETQRNKGNFPGRFSGRQFSNSRSEMNVSTLELGDSALYLCASSSGRQQETQYFGPGTRLLVL.

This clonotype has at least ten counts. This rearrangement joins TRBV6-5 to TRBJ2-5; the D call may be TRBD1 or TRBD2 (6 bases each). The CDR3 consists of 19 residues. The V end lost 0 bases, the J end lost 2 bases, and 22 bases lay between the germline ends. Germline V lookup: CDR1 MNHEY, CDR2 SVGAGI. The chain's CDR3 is CASSYSSFLGGPTQETQYF. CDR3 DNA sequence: TGTGCCAGCAGTTACTCGAGCTTTCTGGGGGGCCCTACTCAAGAGACCCAGTACTTC.

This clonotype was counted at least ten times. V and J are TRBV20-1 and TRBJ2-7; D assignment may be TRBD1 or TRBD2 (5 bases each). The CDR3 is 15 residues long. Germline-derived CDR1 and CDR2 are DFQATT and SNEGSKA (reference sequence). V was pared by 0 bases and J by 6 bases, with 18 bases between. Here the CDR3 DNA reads TGCAGTGCTAGAGATCTCTCGGACTGGGGCCTCGAGCAGTACTTC. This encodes CSARDLSDWGLEQYF.

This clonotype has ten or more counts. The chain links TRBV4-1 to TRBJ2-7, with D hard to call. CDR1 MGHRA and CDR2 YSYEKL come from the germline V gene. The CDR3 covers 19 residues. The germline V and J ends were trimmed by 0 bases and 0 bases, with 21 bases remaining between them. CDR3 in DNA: TGCGCCAGCAGCCAAGATAAGATTCCTGGCGGCACCAACTCCTACGAGCAGTACTTC. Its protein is CASSQDKIPGGTNSYEQYF.

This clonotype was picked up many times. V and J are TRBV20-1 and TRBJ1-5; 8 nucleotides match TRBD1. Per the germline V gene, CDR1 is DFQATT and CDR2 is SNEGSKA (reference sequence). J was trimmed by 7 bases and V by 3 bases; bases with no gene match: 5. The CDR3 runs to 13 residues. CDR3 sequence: CSASGQGGQPQHF. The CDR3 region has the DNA TGCAGTGCTAGTGGACAGGGAGGGCAGCCCCAGCATTTT.

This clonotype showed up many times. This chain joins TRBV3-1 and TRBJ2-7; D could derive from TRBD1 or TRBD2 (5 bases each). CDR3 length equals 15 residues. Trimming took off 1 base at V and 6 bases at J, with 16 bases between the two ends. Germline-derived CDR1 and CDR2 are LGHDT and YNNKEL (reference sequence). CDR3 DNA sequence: TGTGCCAGCAGCCAAGGACTACAGGTAGTCCTCGAGCAGTACTTC. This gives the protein CASSQGLQVVLEQYF.

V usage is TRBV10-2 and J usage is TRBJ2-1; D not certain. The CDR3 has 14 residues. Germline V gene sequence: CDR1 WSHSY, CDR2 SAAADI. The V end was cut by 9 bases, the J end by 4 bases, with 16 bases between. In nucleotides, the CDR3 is TGCGCCAGTCAACAGAGCCTCGGTTACAATGAGCAGTTCTTC. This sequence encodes CASQQSLGYNEQFF.

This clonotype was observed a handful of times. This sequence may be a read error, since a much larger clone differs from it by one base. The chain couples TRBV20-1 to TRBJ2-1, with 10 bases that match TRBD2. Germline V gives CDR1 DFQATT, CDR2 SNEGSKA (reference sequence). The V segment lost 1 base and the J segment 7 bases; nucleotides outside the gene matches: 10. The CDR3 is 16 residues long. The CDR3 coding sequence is TGCAGTGCTAGAGCGGATAGCGGGAGGATTAGGAATGAGCAGTTCTTC. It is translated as CSARADSGRIRNEQFF.

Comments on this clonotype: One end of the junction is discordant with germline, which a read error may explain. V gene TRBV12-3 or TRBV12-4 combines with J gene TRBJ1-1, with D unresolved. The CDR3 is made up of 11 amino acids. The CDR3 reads CASRERTEAFF. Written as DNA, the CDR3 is TGTGCCAGCAGGGAGCGTACTGAAGCTTTTTTT.

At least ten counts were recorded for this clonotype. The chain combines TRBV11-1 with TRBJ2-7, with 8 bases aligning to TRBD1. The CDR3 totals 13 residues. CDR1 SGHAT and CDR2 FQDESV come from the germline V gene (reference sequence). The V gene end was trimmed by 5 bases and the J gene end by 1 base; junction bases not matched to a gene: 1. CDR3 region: CASSRDRSYEQYF. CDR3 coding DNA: TGTGCCAGCAGCCGGGACAGGTCCTACGAGCAGTACTTC.

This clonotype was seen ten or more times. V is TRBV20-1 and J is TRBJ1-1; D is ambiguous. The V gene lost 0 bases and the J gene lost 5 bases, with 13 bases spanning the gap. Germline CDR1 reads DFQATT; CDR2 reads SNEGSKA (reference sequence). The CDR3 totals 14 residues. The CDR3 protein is CSARDLLGRTEAFF. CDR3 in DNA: TGCAGTGCTAGAGATCTTCTGGGAAGAACTGAAGCTTTCTTT.

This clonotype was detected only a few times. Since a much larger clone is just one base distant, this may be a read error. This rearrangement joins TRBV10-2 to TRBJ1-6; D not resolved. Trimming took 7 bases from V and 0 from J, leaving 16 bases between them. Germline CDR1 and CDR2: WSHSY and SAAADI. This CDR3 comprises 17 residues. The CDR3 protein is CASTPWKGSSYNSPLHF. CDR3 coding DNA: TGCGCCAGCACCCCCTGGAAAGGGAGCTCCTATAATTCACCCCTCCACTTT.

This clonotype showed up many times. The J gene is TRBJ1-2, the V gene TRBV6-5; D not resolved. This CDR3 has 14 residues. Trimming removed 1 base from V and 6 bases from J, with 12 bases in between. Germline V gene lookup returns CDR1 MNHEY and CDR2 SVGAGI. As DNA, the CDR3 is TGTGCCAGCAGTTACTTGCCGGGTCTAAATGGCTACACCTTC. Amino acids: CASSYLPGLNGYTF.

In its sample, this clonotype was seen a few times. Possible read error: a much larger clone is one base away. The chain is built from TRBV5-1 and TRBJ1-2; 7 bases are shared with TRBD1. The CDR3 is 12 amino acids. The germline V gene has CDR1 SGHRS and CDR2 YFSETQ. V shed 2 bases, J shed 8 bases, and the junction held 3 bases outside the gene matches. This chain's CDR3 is CASSFQGEGYTF. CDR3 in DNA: TGCGCCAGCAGCTTCCAGGGGGAAGGCTACACCTTC.

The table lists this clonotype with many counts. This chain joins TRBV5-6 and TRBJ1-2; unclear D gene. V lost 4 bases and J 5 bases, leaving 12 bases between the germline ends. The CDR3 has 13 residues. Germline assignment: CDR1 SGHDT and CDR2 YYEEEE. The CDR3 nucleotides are TGTGCCAGCAGCCCGACTACCCTTTATGGCTACACCTTC. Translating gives CASSPTTLYGYTF. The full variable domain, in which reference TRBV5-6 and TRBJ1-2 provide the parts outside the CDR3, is DAGVTQSPTHLIKTRGQQVTLRCSPKSGHDTVSWYQQALGQGPQFIFQYYEEEERQRGNFPDRFSGHQFPNYSSELNVNALLLGDSALYLCASSPTTLYGYTFGSGTRLTVV.

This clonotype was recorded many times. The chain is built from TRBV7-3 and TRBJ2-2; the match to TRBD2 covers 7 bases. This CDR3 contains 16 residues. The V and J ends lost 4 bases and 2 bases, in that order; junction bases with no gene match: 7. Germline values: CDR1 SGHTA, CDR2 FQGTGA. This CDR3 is CASSSTGTTNTGELFF. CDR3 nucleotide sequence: TGTGCCAGCAGCTCTACCGGGACTACCAACACCGGGGAGCTGTTTTTT.

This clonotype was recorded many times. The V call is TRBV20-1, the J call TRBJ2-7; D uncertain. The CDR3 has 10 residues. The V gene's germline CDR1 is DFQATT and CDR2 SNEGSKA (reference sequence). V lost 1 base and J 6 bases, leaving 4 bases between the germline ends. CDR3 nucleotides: TGCAGTGCTAGAGGCTTCGAGCAGTACTTC. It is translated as CSARGFEQYF.

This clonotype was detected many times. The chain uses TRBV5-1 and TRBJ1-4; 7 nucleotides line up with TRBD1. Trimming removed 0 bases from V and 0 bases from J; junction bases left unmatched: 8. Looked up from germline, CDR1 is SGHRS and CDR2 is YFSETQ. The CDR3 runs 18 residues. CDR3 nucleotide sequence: TGCGCCAGCAGCTTGGGCAGGGGGATAAGGTCAACTAATGAAAAACTGTTTTTT. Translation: CASSLGRGIRSTNEKLFF.

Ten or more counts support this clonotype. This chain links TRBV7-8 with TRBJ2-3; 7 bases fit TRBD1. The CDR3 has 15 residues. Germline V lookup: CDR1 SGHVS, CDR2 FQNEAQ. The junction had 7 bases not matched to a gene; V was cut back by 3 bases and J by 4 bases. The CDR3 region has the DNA TGTGCCAGCAGCTTGCAGGGGGTACTAGCAGATACGCAGTATTTT. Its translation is CASSLQGVLADTQYF.

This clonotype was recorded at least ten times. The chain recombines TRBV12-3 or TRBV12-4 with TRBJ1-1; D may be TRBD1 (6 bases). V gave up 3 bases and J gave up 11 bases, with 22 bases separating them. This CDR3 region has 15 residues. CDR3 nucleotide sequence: TGTGCCAGCAGTTTTTTGAGGCAGGGGTGGAATTCTGCTTTCTTT. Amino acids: CASSFLRQGWNSAFF.

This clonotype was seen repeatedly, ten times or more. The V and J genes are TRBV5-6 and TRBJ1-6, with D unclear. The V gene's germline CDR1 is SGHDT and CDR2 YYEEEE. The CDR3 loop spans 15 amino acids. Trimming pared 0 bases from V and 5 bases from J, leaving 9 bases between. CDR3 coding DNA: TGTGCCAGCAGCTTGGTCAACAGCGATAATTCACCCCTCCACTTT. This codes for CASSLVNSDNSPLHF.

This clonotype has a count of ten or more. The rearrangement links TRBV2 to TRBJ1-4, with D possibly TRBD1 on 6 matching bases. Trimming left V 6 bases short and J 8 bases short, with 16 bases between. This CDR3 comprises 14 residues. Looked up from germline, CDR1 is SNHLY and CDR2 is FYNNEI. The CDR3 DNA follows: TGTGCCAGCAGGGTGACAGGCGTCCGGGAAAAACTGTTTTTT. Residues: CASRVTGVREKLFF.

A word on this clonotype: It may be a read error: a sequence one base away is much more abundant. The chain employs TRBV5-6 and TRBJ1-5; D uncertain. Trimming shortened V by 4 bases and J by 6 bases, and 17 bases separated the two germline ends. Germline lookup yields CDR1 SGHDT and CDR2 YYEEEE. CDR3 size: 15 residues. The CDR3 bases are TGTGCCAGCAGCGTGAGCCCGAAGGGCGCTCAGCCCCAGCATTTT. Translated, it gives CASSVSPKGAQPQHF. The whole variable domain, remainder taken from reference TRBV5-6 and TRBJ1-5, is DAGVTQSPTHLIKTRGQQVTLRCSPKSGHDTVSWYQQALGQGPQFIFQYYEEEERQRGNFPDRFSGHQFPNYSSELNVNALLLGDSALYLCASSVSPKGAQPQHFGDGTRLSIL.

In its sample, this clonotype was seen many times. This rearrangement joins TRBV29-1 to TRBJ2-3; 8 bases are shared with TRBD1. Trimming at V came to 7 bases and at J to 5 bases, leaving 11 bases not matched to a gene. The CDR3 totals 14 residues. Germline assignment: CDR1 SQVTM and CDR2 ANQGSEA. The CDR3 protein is CSAADRGGRDTQYF. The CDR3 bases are TGCAGCGCCGCAGACAGGGGAGGTAGAGATACGCAGTATTTT.

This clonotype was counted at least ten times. The CDR3 sequence is CSATSGGEHEQFF. CDR3 sequence (DNA): TGCAGTGCCACTAGCGGGGGGGAGCATGAGCAGTTCTTC. This chain joins TRBV20-1 and TRBJ2-1; 13 bases are a match to TRBD2. Germline-derived CDR1 and CDR2 are DFQATT and SNEGSKA (reference sequence). J gave up 8 bases and V 6 bases, and 4 bases lay outside the gene matches. The CDR3 sequence is 13 residues long.